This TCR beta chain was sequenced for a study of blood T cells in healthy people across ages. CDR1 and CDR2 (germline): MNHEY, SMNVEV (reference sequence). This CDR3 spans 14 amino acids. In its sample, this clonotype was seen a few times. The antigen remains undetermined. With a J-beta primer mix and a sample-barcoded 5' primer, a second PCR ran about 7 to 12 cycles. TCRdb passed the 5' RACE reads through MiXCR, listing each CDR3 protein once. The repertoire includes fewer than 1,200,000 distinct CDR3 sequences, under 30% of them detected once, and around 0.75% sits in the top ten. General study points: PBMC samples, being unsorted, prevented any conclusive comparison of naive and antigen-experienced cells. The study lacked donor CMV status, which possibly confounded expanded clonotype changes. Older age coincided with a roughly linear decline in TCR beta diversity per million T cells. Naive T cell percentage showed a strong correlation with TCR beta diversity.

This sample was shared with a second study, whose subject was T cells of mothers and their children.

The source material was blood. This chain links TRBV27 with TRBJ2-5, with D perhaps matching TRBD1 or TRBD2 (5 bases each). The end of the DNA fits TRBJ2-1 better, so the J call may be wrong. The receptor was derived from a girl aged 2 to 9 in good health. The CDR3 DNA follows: TGTGCCAGCAATCCGGGACGGTTCTACAATGAGCAGTTCTTC. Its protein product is CASNPGRFYNEQFF.